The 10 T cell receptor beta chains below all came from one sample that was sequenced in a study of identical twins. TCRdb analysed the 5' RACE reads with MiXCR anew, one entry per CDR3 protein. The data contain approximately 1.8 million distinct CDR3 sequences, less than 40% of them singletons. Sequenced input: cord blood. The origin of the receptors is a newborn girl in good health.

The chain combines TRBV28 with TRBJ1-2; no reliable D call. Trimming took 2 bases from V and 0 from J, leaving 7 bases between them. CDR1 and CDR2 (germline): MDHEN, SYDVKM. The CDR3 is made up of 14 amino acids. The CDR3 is CASSLPQTNYGYTF. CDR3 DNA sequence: TGTGCCAGCAGTTTACCGCAGACTAACTATGGCTACACCTTC.

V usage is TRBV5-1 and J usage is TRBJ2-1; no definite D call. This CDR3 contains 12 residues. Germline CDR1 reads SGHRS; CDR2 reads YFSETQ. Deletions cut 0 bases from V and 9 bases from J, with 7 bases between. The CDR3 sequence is CASSLDSPEQFF. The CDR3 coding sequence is TGCGCCAGCAGCTTGGATAGCCCTGAGCAGTTCTTC.

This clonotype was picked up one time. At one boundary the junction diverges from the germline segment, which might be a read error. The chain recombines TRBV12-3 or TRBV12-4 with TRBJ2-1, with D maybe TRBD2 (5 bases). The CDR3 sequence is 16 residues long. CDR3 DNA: TGTGCCAGCAGCTTAGAGGTTGCTAGCCCTAGGAATGAGCAGTTCTTC. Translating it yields CASSLEVASPRNEQFF.

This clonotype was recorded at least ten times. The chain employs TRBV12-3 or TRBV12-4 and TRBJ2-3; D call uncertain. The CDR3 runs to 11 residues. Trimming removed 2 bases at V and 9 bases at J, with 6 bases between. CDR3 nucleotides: TGTGCCAGCAGTTTATTCCGGACGCAGTATTTT. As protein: CASSLFRTQYF.

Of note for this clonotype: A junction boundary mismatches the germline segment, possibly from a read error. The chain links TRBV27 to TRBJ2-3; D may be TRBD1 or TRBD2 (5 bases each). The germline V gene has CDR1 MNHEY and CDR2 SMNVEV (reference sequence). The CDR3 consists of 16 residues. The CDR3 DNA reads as TGTGCCAGCAGTAGATCTAGGGGTTCTAGCACAGATGCGCAGTATTTT. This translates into CASSRSRGSSTDAQYF.

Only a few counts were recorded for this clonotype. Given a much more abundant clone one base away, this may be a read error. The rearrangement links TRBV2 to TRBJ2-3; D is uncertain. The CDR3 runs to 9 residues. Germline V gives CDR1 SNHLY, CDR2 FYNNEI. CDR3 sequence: CASKDTQYF. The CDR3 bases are TGTGCCAGCAAAGATACGCAGTATTTT.

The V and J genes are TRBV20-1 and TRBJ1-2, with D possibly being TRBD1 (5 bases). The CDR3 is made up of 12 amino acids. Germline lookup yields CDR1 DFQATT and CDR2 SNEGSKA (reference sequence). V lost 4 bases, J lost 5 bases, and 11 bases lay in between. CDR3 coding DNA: TGCAGTGCTACTCCAGGGTCATATGGCTACACCTTC. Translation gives CSATPGSYGYTF.

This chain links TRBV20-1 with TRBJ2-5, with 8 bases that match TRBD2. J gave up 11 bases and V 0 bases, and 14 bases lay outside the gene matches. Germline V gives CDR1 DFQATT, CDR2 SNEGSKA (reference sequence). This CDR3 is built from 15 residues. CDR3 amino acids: CSARDPSGSNNEQYF. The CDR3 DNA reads TGCAGTGCTAGAGACCCCAGCGGGAGTAATAATGAGCAGTACTTC.

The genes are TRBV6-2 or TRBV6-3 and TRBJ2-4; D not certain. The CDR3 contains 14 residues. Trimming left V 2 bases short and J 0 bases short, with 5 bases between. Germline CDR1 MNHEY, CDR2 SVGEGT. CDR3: CASSYHGAKNIQYF. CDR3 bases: TGTGCCAGCAGTTACCACGGAGCCAAAAACATTCAGTACTTC.

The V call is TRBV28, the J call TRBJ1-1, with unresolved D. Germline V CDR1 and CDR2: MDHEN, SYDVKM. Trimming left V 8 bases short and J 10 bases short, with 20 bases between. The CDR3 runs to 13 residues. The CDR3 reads CASAPSGRLGAFF. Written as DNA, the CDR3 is TGTGCCAGCGCTCCTAGTGGGAGGCTTGGAGCTTTCTTT.